This T cell receptor beta chain appears in the sequencing data of a study of cytomegalovirus exposure and HLA in healthy donors. PCR employed 60 Vbeta and 13 Jbeta primers. The assay was immunoSEQ multiplex PCR, and TCRdb's table has in-frame clones only and misses some. The listing contains 55,000 or so clones. The sequenced sample was PBMCs. The clonotype originates from a woman aged 50 to 65 in good health and CMV-seropositive.

CDR3 in amino acids: CASRGGQMRKDTQYF. CDR3 DNA sequence: TGTGCCAGCAGGGGGGGACAGATGAGGAAAGATACGCAGTATTTT. The J gene is TRBJ2-3, the V gene TRBV6-6; possibly TRBD1 for D (7 bases). Germline CDR1 MNHNY, CDR2 SVGAGI (reference sequence). V gave up 6 bases and J gave up 5 bases, with 18 bases separating them. The CDR3 extends over 15 amino acids.